This T cell receptor (beta chain) was recorded in a study of HIV-infected patients and healthy controls. All unsorted peripheral T cells were captured because whole blood was used without fractionation. Peripheral blood, more than 2 ml, was drawn for RNA extraction. V lost 4 bases to trimming and J lost 4 bases; unmatched junction nucleotides: 4. Looked up from germline, CDR1 is SGHRS and CDR2 is YFSETQ. The length of the CDR3 is 14 residues. cDNA was made from approximately 500 ng RNA using alpha and beta constant primers. Alpha and beta chain libraries were made separately by chain-specific third strand synthesis with multiplexing indices. Ligation attached cDNA to a 5' RACE adapter that carried a random hexamer and SP2 site. MiXCR, applied by TCRdb to the 5' RACE reads, yields one record per CDR3 protein. The sample lists under 20,000 distinct CDR3 sequences; around 6.7% were seen once. Overall study findings and caveats: A major limitation was that merely sixteen HIV-infected individuals were processed. Healthy controls shared more CDR3 sequences between individuals than HIV-infected patients did.

Comments on this clonotype: The antigen is undetermined. A much bigger clone sits one base away, suggesting this may be a read error.

The genes are TRBV5-1 and TRBJ1-5, with 8 positions matching TRBD1. This clonotype was obtained from an adult in good health. The sequencing input was blood. The CDR3 reads CASSTGQANQPQHF. CDR3 nucleotide sequence: TGCGCCAGCAGCACGGGACAGGCAAATCAGCCCCAGCATTTT. Full variable domain (rest looked up from reference TRBV5-1 and TRBJ1-5): KAGVTQTPRYLIKTRGQQVTLSCSPISGHRSVSWYQQTPGQGLQFLFEYFSETQRNKGNFPGRFSGRQFSNSRSEMNVSTLELGDSALYLCASSTGQANQPQHFGDGTRLSIL.